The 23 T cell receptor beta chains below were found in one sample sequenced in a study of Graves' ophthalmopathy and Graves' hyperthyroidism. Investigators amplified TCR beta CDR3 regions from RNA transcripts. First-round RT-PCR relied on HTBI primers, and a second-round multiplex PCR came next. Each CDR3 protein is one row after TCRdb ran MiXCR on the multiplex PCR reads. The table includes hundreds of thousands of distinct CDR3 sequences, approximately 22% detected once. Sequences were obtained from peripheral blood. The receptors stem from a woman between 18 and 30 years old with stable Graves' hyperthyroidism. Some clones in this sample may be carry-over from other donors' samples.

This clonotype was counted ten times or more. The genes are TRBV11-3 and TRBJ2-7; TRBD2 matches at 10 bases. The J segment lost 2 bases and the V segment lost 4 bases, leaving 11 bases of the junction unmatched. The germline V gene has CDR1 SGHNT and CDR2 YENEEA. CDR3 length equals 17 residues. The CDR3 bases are TGTGCCAGCAGCTCCCTGCAACTAGCGGGGACCACCTACGAGCAGTACTTC. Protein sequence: CASSSLQLAGTTYEQYF.

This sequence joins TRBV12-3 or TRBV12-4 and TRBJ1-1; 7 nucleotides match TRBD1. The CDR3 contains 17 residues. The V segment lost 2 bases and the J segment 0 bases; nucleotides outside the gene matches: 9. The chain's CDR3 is CASSLRQGVGMNTEAFF. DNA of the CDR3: TGTGCCAGCAGTTTACGGCAGGGGGTAGGCATGAACACTGAAGCTTTCTTT.

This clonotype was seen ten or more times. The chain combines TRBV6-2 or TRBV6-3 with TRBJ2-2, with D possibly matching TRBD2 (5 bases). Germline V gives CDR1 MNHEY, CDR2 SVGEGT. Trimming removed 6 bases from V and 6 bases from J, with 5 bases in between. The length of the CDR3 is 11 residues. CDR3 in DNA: TGTGCCAGCAGGGACTCCGGGGAGCTGTTTTTT. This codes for CASRDSGELFF.

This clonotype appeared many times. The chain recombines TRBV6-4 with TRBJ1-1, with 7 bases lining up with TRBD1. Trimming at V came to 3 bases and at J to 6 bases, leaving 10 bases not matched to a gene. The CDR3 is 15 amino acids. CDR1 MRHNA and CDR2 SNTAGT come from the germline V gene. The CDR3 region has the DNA TGTGCCAGCAGTGAACATAGAGACAGGGAGGCTGAAGCTTTCTTT. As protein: CASSEHRDREAEAFF.

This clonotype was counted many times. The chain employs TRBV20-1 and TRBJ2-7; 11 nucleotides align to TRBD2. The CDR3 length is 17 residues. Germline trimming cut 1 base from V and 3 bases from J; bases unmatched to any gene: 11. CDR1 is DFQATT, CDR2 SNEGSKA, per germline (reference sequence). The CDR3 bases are TGCAGTGCTAGAGGAACTAGCGGGAGTTCTATCGTCTACGAGCAGTACTTC. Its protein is CSARGTSGSSIVYEQYF.

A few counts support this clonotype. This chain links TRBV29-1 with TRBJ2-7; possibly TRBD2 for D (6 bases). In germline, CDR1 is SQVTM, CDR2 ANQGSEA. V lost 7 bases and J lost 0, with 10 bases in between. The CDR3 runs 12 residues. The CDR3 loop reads CSARTNSYEQYF. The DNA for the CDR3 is TGCAGCGCCCGGACTAACTCCTACGAGCAGTACTTC.

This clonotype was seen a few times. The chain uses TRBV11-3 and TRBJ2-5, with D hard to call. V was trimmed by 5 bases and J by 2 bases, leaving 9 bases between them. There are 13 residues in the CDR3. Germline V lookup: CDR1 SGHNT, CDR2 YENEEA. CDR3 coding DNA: TGTGCCAGCAGCGGAATACAGCAAGAGACCCAGTACTTC. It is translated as CASSGIQQETQYF. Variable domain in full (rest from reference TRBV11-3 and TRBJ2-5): EAGVVQSPRYKIIEKKQPVAFWCNPISGHNTLYWYLQNLGQGPELLIRYENEEAVDDSQLPKDRFSAERLKGVDSTLKIQPAELGDSAVYLCASSGIQQETQYFGPGTRLLVL.

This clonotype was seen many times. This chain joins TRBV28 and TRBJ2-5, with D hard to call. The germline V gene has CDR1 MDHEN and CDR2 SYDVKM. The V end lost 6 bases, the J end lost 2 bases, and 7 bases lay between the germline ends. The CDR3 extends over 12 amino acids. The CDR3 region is CASREWQETQYF. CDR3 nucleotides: TGTGCCAGCAGGGAGTGGCAAGAGACCCAGTACTTC.

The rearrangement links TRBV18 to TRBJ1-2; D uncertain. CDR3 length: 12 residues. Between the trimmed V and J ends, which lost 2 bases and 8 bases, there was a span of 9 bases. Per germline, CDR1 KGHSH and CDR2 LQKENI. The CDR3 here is CASSPVTAGYTF. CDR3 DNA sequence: TGTGCCAGCTCACCAGTGACGGCGGGCTACACCTTC. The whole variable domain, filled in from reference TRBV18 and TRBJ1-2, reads NAGVMQNPRHLVRRRGQEARLRCSPMKGHSHVYWYRQLPEEGLKFMVYLQKENIIDESGMPKERFSAEFPKEGPSILRIQQVVRGDSAAYFCASSPVTAGYTFGSGTRLTVV.

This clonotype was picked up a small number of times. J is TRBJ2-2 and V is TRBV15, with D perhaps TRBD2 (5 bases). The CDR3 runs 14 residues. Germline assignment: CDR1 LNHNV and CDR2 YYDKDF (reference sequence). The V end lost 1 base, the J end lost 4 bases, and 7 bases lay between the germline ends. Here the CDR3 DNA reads TGTGCCACCAGCAGAGGAGGGAGCACCGGGGAGCTGTTTTTT. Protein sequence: CATSRGGSTGELFF.

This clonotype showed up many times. The CDR3 region is CASSDGTRYGYTF. CDR3 DNA sequence: TGTGCCAGCAGTGACGGGACCCGCTATGGCTACACCTTC. V is TRBV28 and J is TRBJ1-2; maybe TRBD1 (5 bases). The CDR3 spans 13 residues. Germline V gives CDR1 MDHEN, CDR2 SYDVKM. V was shortened by 5 bases and J by 4 bases, with 11 bases between the two germline ends.

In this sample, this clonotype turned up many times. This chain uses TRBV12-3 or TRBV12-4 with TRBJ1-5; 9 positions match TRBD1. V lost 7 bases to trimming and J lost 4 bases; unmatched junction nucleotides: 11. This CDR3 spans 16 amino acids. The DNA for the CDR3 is TGTGCCAGCACCCACTTACAGGGGGCATGGAATCAGCCCCAGCATTTT. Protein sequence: CASTHLQGAWNQPQHF.

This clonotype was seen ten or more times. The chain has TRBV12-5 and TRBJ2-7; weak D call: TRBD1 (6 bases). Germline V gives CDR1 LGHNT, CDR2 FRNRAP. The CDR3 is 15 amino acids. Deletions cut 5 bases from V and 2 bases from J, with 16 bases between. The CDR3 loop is CASGMDRGSPYEQYF. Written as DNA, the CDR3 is TGTGCTAGTGGTATGGACAGAGGATCTCCCTACGAGCAGTACTTC. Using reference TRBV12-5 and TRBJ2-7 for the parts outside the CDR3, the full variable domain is DARVTQTPRHKVTEMGQEVTMRCQPILGHNTVFWYRQTMMQGLELLAYFRNRAPLDDSGMPKDRFSAEMPDATLATLKIQPSEPRDSAVYFCASGMDRGSPYEQYFGPGTRLTVT.

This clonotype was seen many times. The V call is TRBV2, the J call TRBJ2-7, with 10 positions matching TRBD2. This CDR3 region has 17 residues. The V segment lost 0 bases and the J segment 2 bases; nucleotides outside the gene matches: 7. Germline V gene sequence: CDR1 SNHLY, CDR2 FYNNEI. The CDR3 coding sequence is TGTGCCAGCAGTGAAGCGGCTAGCGGGAGTTGGGCCTACGAGCAGTACTTC. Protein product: CASSEAASGSWAYEQYF. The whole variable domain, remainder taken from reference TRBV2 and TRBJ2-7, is EPEVTQTPSHQVTQMGQEVILRCVPISNHLYFYWYRQILGQKVEFLVSFYNNEISEKSEIFDDQFSVERPDGSNFTLKIRSTKLEDSAMYFCASSEAASGSWAYEQYFGPGTRLTVT.

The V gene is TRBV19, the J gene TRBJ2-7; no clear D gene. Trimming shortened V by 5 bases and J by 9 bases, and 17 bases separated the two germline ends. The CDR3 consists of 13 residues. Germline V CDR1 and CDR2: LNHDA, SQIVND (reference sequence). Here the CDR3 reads CASSPTMSLWQYF. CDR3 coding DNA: TGTGCCAGTAGTCCTACAATGTCTTTGTGGCAGTACTTC.

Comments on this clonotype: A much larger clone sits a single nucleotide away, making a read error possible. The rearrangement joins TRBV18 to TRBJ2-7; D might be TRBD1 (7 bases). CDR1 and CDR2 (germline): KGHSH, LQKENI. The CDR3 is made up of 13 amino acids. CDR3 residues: CVSSSDRRGEQYF. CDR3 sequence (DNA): TGTGTCAGCTCATCGGACAGGCGGGGCGAGCAGTACTTC.

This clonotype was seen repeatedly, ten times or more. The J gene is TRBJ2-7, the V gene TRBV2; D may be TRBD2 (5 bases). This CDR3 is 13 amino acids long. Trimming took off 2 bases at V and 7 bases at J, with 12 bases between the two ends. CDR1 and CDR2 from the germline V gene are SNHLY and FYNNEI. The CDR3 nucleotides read TGTGCCAGCAGTGAAAACGGGGTTTGGGAGCAGTACTTC. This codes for CASSENGVWEQYF. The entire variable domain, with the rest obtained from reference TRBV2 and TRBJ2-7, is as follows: EPEVTQTPSHQVTQMGQEVILRCVPISNHLYFYWYRQILGQKVEFLVSFYNNEISEKSEIFDDQFSVERPDGSNFTLKIRSTKLEDSAMYFCASSENGVWEQYFGPGTRLTVT.

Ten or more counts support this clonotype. CDR3 nucleotides: TGTGCCAGCAGTTACTGGGTCACCGGCACTGAAGCTTTCTTT. As protein: CASSYWVTGTEAFF. The V gene is TRBV6-5, the J gene TRBJ1-1; D call uncertain. The ends were cut back, 1 base at V and 4 bases at J, with 10 bases in the middle. Germline CDR1 reads MNHEY; CDR2 reads SVGAGI. The CDR3 runs to 14 residues.

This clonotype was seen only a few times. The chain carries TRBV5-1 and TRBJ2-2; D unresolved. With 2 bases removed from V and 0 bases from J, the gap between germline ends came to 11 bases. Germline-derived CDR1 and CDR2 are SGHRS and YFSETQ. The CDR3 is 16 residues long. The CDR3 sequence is CASSFFQTANTGELFF. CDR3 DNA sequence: TGCGCCAGCAGCTTTTTCCAGACGGCGAACACCGGGGAGCTGTTTTTT.

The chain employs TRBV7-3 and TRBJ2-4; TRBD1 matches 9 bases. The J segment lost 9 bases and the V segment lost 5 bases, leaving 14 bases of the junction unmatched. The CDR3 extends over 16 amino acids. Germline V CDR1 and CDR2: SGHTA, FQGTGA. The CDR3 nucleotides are TGTGCCAGCAGCGCCCGGGGACAGGGAGAGTTTGTCATTCAGTACTTC. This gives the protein CASSARGQGEFVIQYF.

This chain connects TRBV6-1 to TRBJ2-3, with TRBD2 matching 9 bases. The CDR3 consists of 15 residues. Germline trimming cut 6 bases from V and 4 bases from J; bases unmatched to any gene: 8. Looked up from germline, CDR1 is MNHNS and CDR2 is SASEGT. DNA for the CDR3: TGTGCCAGCAGAGTGGCAAGCGGGGGGCCAGATACGCAGTATTTT. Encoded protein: CASRVASGGPDTQYF.

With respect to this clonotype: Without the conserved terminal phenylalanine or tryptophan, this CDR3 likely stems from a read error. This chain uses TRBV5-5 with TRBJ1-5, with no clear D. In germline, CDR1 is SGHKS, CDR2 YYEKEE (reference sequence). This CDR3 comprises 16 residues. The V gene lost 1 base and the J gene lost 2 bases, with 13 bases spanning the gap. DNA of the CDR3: TGTGCCAGCAGCTTGTTCGCGGAGGTCGGCAATCAGCCCCAGCATCTT. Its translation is CASSLFAEVGNQPQHL.

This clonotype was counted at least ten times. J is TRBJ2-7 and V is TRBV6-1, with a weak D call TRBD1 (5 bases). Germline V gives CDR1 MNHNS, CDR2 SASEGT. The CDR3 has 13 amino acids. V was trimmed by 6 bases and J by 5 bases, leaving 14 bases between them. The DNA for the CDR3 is TGTGCCAGCAGGGGGCCGGTAACGGACGAGCAGTACTTC. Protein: CASRGPVTDEQYF.